The sample holds one count of the clone carrying this T cell receptor (beta chain). Its antigen is undetermined. Only in-frame clones appear in the TCRdb table, and some are missing; sequencing was by immunoSEQ multiplex PCR. The sample yields 30,000 to 35,000 clones, 73% seen once. The entry originates in a study of vaccination effects on CD4 cells after COVID-19. Study context: Each person got two doses of an mRNA SARS-CoV-2 vaccine, BNT162b2 or mRNA-1273.

Study observations and caveats: Few convalescent patients were studied, and early post-infection samples were lacking.

Germline V lookup: CDR1 GTSNPN, CDR2 SVGIG (reference sequence). V lost 0 bases, J lost 9 bases, and 8 bases lay in between. The CDR3 sequence is 11 residues long. Expansion of antigen-specific CD4+ T cells with viral peptide pools was carried out by the ViraFEST assay before sequencing. Culturing for more than 9 days preceded CD4+ T cell isolation. Recipients of the vaccine had no prior SARS-CoV-2 infection and negative nucleocapsid antibodies. Cultures got half-medium changes with IL-2 on days 3 and 7. The sequencing used CD4+ T cells from PBMCs cultured with HCoV-OC43 spike peptides, collected before COVID-19 vaccination. Subset noted: HCoV-OC43 spike overlapping peptide pool stimulation. This sequence originates from a human donor who received a COVID-19 vaccine. V usage is TRBV30 and J usage is TRBJ1-2; no definite D call. CDR3 sequence (DNA): TGTGCCTGGAGTGTAGGAGGCAGCTACACCTTC. Its translation is CAWSVGGSYTF. Together with reference TRBV30 and TRBJ1-2, the CDR3 gives the full variable domain: SQTIHQWPATLVQPVGSPLSLECTVEGTSNPNLYWYRQAAGRGLQLLFYSVGIGQISSEVPQNLSASRPQDRQFILSSKKLLLSDSGFYLCAWSVGGSYTFGSGTRLTVV.